Below are 20 T cell receptor beta chains sequenced from a single sample in a study of blood T cell repertoires in COVID-19. The method was immunoSEQ multiplex PCR; TCRdb's version includes in-frame clones alone and lacks a portion of them. The sample contains 65,000 to 70,000 clones, roughly 77% of which appear only once. The sequencing sample was made of peripheral blood. These receptors all come from a human donor in a cohort sampled during active COVID-19.

The chain is built from TRBV7-9 and TRBJ2-4; D might be TRBD2 (6 bases). CDR3 size: 15 residues. Per the germline V gene, CDR1 is SEHNR and CDR2 is FQNEAQ (reference sequence). Trimming took 2 bases from V and 4 from J, leaving 12 bases between them. CDR3 sequence (DNA): TGTGCCAGCAGCTTAATCCTAGCGAATAAAAACATTCAGTACTTC. Translated, it gives CASSLILANKNIQYF.

CDR3 sequence reads: CASSSPRNRPVGLAVYEQYF. The CDR3 bases are TGTGCCAGCAGCTCCCCCCGCAACCGACCGGTCGGACTAGCGGTCTACGAGCAGTACTTC. This chain uses TRBV3-1 (or the pseudogene TRBV3-2) with TRBJ2-7; 10 positions match TRBD2. The CDR3 contains 20 residues. J gave up 3 bases and V 5 bases, and 22 bases lay outside the gene matches. Germline CDR1 is LGHDT and CDR2 is YNNKEL (reference sequence).

The rearrangement links TRBV27 to TRBJ2-7; 10 nucleotides align to TRBD1. The CDR3 is 16 residues long. From germline, CDR1 is MNHEY and CDR2 SMNVEV (reference sequence). Trimming took 5 bases from V and 2 from J; bases not matched to a gene: 9. In DNA, the CDR3 is TGTGCCAGCAGTACCCCCTTGGGGACAGGGGCCTACGAGCAGTACTTC. Its translation is CASSTPLGTGAYEQYF.

This rearrangement joins TRBV5-5 to TRBJ2-5, with 11 bases aligning to TRBD2. The CDR3 has 18 amino acids. Trimming at V came to 2 bases and at J to 5 bases, leaving 14 bases not matched to a gene. CDR1 is SGHKS and CDR2 is YYEKEE in the germline V gene (reference sequence). The CDR3 protein is CASSLQGAKVAGGETQYF. The DNA for the CDR3 is TGTGCCAGCAGCTTACAGGGGGCGAAAGTAGCGGGAGGGGAGACCCAGTACTTC.

The J gene is TRBJ2-7, the V gene TRBV11-2; TRBD1 might be the D (7 bases). This CDR3 is 14 amino acids long. V was clipped by 5 bases and J by 3 bases, with 14 bases between them. The V gene's germline CDR1 is SGHAT and CDR2 FQNNGV. The CDR3 region is CASSLTGDFYEQYF. The CDR3 region has the DNA TGTGCCAGCAGCCTTACAGGGGACTTCTACGAGCAGTACTTC.

The V gene is TRBV6-5, the J gene TRBJ2-7; 7 bases fit TRBD2. The CDR3 is 13 amino acids. The germline V gene has CDR1 MNHEY and CDR2 SVGAGI. V was pared by 6 bases and J by 7 bases, with 9 bases of the junction left unmatched. The CDR3, as DNA: TGTGCCAGCAGCCCAGGGAGGGCGTGGGAGCAGTACTTC. Protein sequence: CASSPGRAWEQYF.

V gene TRBV18 combines with J gene TRBJ2-3; D unresolved. The V end lost 2 bases, the J end lost 4 bases, and 7 bases lay between the germline ends. The CDR3 has 13 amino acids. Looked up from germline, CDR1 is KGHSH and CDR2 is LQKENI. The CDR3 nucleotides are TGTGCCAGCTCACCAATTTCGGCAGATACGCAGTATTTT. This codes for CASSPISADTQYF.

The V and J genes are TRBV28 and TRBJ2-7; no firm D call. Germline CDR1 is MDHEN and CDR2 is SYDVKM. Trimming removed 2 bases at V and 4 bases at J, with 6 bases between. The CDR3 has 12 amino acids. The CDR3 DNA follows: TGTGCCAGCAGTTTAGAGGCATACGAGCAGTACTTC. Protein: CASSLEAYEQYF.

V and J are TRBV5-4 and TRBJ1-3; D might be TRBD1 (5 bases). Per germline, CDR1 SGHNT and CDR2 YYREEE (reference sequence). V was clipped by 2 bases and J by 0 bases, with 21 bases between them. This CDR3 is 19 amino acids long. This chain's CDR3 is CASSFLLPGMVGSGNTIYF. The CDR3 DNA reads as TGTGCCAGCAGCTTCCTCCTGCCAGGGATGGTTGGCTCTGGAAACACCATATATTTT.

The chain employs TRBV5-6 and TRBJ2-7, with TRBD1 as a possible D gene (5 bases). In germline, CDR1 is SGHDT, CDR2 YYEEEE. V was pared by 4 bases and J by 4 bases, with 9 bases between. CDR3 length: 12 amino acids. The CDR3 is CASSLDTYEQYF. CDR3 DNA sequence: TGTGCCAGCAGCCTGGACACATACGAGCAGTACTTC. The entire variable domain, with the rest obtained from reference TRBV5-6 and TRBJ2-7, is as follows: DAGVTQSPTHLIKTRGQQVTLRCSPKSGHDTVSWYQQALGQGPQFIFQYYEEEERQRGNFPDRFSGHQFPNYSSELNVNALLLGDSALYLCASSLDTYEQYFGPGTRLTVT.

The V call is TRBV5-5, the J call TRBJ1-3; D is unresolved. Trimming removed 4 bases from V and 0 bases from J, with 11 bases in between. Germline CDR1 reads SGHKS; CDR2 reads YYEKEE (reference sequence). The CDR3 has 15 amino acids. CDR3 region: CASSHDSSSGNTIYF. Written as DNA, the CDR3 is TGTGCCAGCAGCCACGACTCGAGCTCTGGAAACACCATATATTTT.

Only one count was recorded for this clone. The chain links TRBV15 to TRBJ2-1; D is possibly TRBD1 (5 bases). Trimming shortened V by 0 bases and J by 9 bases, and 9 bases separated the two germline ends. CDR3 size: 13 residues. Germline V gene data show CDR1 as LNHNV and CDR2 as YYDKDF (reference sequence). The CDR3 region has the DNA TGTGCCACCAGCAGAGATTGGCAGGGTGAGCAGTTCTTC. As protein: CATSRDWQGEQFF.

The chain links TRBV10-3 to TRBJ1-6; D is perhaps TRBD1 (6 bases). The V gene's germline CDR1 is ENHRY and CDR2 SYGVKD. V shed 7 bases and J shed 10 bases, with 17 bases lying between them. The CDR3 contains 14 residues. CDR3 region: CAINPTGMGSPLHF. DNA for the CDR3: TGTGCCATCAATCCTACAGGGATGGGATCACCCCTCCACTTT.

The gene calls are TRBV27 and TRBJ2-7, with a possible D match to TRBD1 (5 bases). The germline gives CDR1 MNHEY, CDR2 SMNVEV (reference sequence). The CDR3 contains 14 residues. Trimming removed 3 bases from V and 1 base from J, with 10 bases in between. In nucleotides, the CDR3 is TGTGCCAGCAGTTTCACCGACAGATCCTACGAGCAGTACTTC. It yields the protein CASSFTDRSYEQYF.

In its sample, this clone was seen once. This chain connects TRBV10-3 to TRBJ2-2, with D tentatively TRBD1 (6 bases). Germline lookup yields CDR1 ENHRY and CDR2 SYGVKD. The CDR3 contains 13 residues. This chain's CDR3 is CYLLPSRGGELFF. In DNA form, the CDR3 reads TGTTATTTGTTACCCTCAAGGGGGGGGGAGCTGTTTTTT.

The chain carries TRBV25-1 and TRBJ1-2, with D maybe TRBD1 (5 bases). Trimming took off 3 bases at V and 9 bases at J, with 14 bases between the two ends. Germline assignment: CDR1 MGHDK and CDR2 SYGVNS. The CDR3 is 13 residues long. The CDR3 is CASSETALTSYTF. DNA for the CDR3: TGTGCCAGCAGTGAGACAGCGCTTACGAGCTACACCTTC.

The chain uses TRBV14 and TRBJ2-2; 7 bases map to TRBD2. With V trimmed by 4 bases and J by 5 bases, 10 bases remained unmatched. Looked up from germline, CDR1 is SGHDN and CDR2 is FVKESK. The length of the CDR3 is 16 residues. In nucleotides, the CDR3 is TGTGCCAGCAGCCCTACCGGCGGGACTAATACCGGGGAGCTGTTTTTT. It specifies CASSPTGGTNTGELFF.

The J gene is TRBJ2-3, the V gene TRBV9; D may be TRBD2 (6 bases). Germline V gene lookup returns CDR1 SGDLS and CDR2 YYNGEE. The CDR3 consists of 16 residues. Trimming removed 3 bases from V and 1 base from J, with 15 bases in between. The CDR3 here is CASSATGGVGTDTQYF. The CDR3 DNA is TGTGCCAGCAGCGCCACCGGGGGTGTGGGCACAGATACGCAGTATTTT.

This clone came up a few times. The chain has TRBV11-3 and TRBJ2-1; D remains ambiguous. V was clipped by 1 base and J by 6 bases, with 10 bases between them. Germline V gives CDR1 SGHNT, CDR2 YENEEA. The length of the CDR3 is 14 residues. CDR3 loop: CASSLGHDSNEQFF. CDR3 in DNA: TGTGCCAGCAGCTTAGGACACGATTCCAATGAGCAGTTCTTC.

In this sample, this clone turned up once. V and J are TRBV3-1 (or the pseudogene TRBV3-2) and TRBJ1-1; D possibly corresponds to TRBD1 (6 bases). The CDR3 length is 20 residues. Between the trimmed V and J ends, which lost 0 bases and 6 bases, there was a span of 29 bases. CDR1 and CDR2 (germline): LGHDT, YNNKEL (reference sequence). The CDR3 protein is CASSQELGRVGHTDPAEAFF. The CDR3 coding sequence is TGTGCCAGCAGCCAAGAGCTGGGCAGGGTGGGACACACGGACCCTGCTGAAGCTTTCTTT.